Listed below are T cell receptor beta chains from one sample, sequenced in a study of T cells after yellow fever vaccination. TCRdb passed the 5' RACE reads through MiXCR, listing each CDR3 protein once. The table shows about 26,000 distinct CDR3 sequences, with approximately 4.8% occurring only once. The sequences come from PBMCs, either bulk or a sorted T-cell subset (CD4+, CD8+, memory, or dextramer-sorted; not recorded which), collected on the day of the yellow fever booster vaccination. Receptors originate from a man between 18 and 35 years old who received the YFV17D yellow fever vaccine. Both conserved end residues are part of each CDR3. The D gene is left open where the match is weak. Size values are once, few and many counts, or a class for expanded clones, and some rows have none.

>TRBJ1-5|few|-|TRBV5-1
TGCGCCAGCAGAGAGGACAGCCTCAATCAGCCCCAGCATTTT
CASREDSLNQPQHF
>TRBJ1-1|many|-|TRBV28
TGTGCCAGCAGTCCTATAACCGCCGGGGTCGAAGCTTTCTTT
CASSPITAGVEAFF
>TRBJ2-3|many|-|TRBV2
TGTGCCACGGCTGGGCGGCCAGATACGCAGTATTTT
CATAGRPDTQYF
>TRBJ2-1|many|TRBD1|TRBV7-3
TGTGCCAGCAGCGACAGGGGACCGTACAATGAGCAGTTCTTC
CASSDRGPYNEQFF
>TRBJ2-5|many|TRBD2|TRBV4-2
TGTGCCAGCAGCCAAGAGCTGGCTAGCGGTGGGTGGGAGACCCAGTACTTC
CASSQELASGGWETQYF
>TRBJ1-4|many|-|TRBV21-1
TGTGCCAGCAGCAACCGTATCGGGGCTAATGAAAAACTGTTTTTT
CASSNRIGANEKLFF
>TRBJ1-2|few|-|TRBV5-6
TGTGCCAGCAGCTTGGCCTCAACCTACACCTTC
CASSLASTYTF
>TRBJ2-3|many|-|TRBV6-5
TGTGCCAGCACCTGGGGGGGCGCAGATACGCAGTATTTT
CASTWGGADTQYF
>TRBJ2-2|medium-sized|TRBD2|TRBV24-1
TGTGCCACCAGTGATTTAGCGGGGGACACCGGGGAGCTGTTTTTT
CATSDLAGDTGELFF
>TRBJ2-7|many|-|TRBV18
TGTGCCAGCTCCGAAGGGTTGGGGGGAGCCTACGAGCAGTACTTC
CASSEGLGGAYEQYF
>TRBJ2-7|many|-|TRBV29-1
TGCAGCGTTCTTGACCTTAGGAGCGGGGAGCAGTACTTC
CSVLDLRSGEQYF
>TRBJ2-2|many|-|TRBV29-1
TGCAGCGTTGAAGGGGGCACCGGGGAGCTGTTTTTT
CSVEGGTGELFF
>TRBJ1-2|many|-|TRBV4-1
TGCGCCAGCAGCCCTGACAGTTCAGCTAACTATGGCTACACCTTC
CASSPDSSANYGYTF
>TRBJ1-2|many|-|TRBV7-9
TGTGCCAGCAGCCACACTAACTATGGCTACACCTTC
CASSHTNYGYTF
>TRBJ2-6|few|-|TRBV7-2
TGTGCCAGCAGCCCCTCCGTGTTTAGGTCTCAGGCCAACGTCCTGACTTTC
CASSPSVFRSQANVLTF
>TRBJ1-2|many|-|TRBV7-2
TGTGCCAGCAGCTTAGCGTCAGGGCCCAACTATGGCTACACCTTC
CASSLASGPNYGYTF
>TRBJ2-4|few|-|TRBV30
TGTGCCTGGTGGGCAGGGAGGGGGTTACACATTCAGTACTTC
CAWWAGRGLHIQYF
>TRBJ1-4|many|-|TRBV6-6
TGTGCCAGCACTGCTGGCCTACGTAATGAAAAACTGTTTTTT
CASTAGLRNEKLFF
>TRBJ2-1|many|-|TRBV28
TGTGCCAGCAGTTTCCGGGTATCCCGGAGGAATGAGCAGTTCTTC
CASSFRVSRRNEQFF
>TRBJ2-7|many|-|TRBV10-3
TGTGCCATCAGAGACAAGGCGGGGGAGCAGTACTTC
CAIRDKAGEQYF
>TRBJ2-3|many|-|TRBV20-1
TGCAGTGCGATAAATCAGGGAGATACGCAGTATTTT
CSAINQGDTQYF
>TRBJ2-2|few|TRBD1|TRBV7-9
TGTGCCAGCAGCGCTGGACAGGGTAGGAGCACCGGGGAGCTGTTTTTT
CASSAGQGRSTGELFF
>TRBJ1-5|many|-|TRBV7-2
TGTGCCAGCAGCCCGGGACTTGGGGCTCAGCCCCAGCATTTT
CASSPGLGAQPQHF
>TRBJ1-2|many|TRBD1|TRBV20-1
TGCAGTGCCAAGGACAGGGGCTATGGCTACACCTTC
CSAKDRGYGYTF
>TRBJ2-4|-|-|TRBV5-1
TGCGCCAGCAGGGCCGCGGATGGCAAAAACATTCAGTACTTC
CASRAADGKNIQYF
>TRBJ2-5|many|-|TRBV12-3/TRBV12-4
TGTGCCAGCACCCTCGGGGTGGGGGGCTGGGAGACCCAGTACTTC
CASTLGVGGWETQYF
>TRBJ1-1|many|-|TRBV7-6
TGTGCCAGCAGCACTTTACAGTTGAACACTGAAGCTTTCTTT
CASSTLQLNTEAFF
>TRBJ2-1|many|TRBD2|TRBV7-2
TGTGCCAGCAGGTTGCTAGCGGGGGACAACAATGAGCAGTTCTTC
CASRLLAGDNNEQFF
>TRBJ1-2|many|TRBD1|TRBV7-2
TGTGCCAGCAGCCCGGACAGGGGTAACTATGGCTACACCTTC
CASSPDRGNYGYTF
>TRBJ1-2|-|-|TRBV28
TGTGCCAGCAGTCTGGGGGGGACACAGAGGGGATATGGCTACACCTTC
CASSLGGTQRGYGYTF
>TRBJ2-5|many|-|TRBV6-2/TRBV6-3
TGTGCCAGCAAGCCGGGAGTACAAGAGACCCAGTACTTC
CASKPGVQETQYF
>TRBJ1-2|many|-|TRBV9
TGTGCCAGCAGCGTAGGGATGCAGATCTATGGCTACACCTTC
CASSVGMQIYGYTF
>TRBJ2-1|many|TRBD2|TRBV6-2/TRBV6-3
TGTGCCAGCAGTTGGAATAGGAAAGCGGGGGGGCACTACAATGAGCAGTTCTTC
CASSWNRKAGGHYNEQFF
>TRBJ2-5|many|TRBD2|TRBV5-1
TGCGCCAGCACCCTACTAGCGGGGGGGCCTCAAGAGACCCAGTACTTC
CASTLLAGGPQETQYF
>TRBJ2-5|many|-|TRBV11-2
TGTGCCAGCAGCTTAGTCGTTAAAGCCTTTGGGGAGACCCAGTACTTC
CASSLVVKAFGETQYF
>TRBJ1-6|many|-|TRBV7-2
TGTGCCAGCAGCTCTACCGGGCCGCGAGGGACCTATAATTCACCCCTCCACTTT
CASSSTGPRGTYNSPLHF
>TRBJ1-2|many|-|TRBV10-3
TGTGCCTCGGCCAACCCGGGAGTGTCCTATGGCTACACCTTC
CASANPGVSYGYTF
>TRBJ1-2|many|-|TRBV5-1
TGCGCCAGCAGCTTGGAGACGCCAAACTATGGCTACACCTTC
CASSLETPNYGYTF
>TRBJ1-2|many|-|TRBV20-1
TGCAGTGCTCCGGACGCGCCCTACTATGGCTACACCTTC
CSAPDAPYYGYTF
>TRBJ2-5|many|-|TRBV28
TGTGCCAGCAGTCCCCCTCCGGGGGAGACCCAGTACTTC
CASSPPPGETQYF
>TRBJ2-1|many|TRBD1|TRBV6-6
TGTGCCATCTCAAGGGGGACAGGGGGCGGGAATGAGCAGTTCTTC
CAISRGTGGGNEQFF
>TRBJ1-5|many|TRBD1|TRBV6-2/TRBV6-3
TGTGCCAGCAGTTACCCACGACAGGGGGCAATATCGTTTCAGCATTTT
CASSYPRQGAISFQHF
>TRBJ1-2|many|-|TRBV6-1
TGTGCCAGCAGTTTAGACATAAACTATGGCTACACCTTC
CASSLDINYGYTF
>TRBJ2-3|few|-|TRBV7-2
TGTGCCAGCAGCTCCCGGGCCCCAGCAAAGTATTTT
CASSSRAPAKYF
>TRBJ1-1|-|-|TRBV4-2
TGTGCCAGCAGCCAAGAAGGGGTCGGTAATCGGCGGGCGAACACTGAAGCTTTCTTT
CASSQEGVGNRRANTEAFF
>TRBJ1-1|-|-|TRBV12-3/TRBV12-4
TGTGCCAGCAGTTTTTTGGAGGGACGAGCTTTCTTT
CASSFLEGRAFF
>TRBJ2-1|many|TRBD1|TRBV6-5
TGTGCCAGCAGCTCCCAGGGGGCGCTTGGCAATGAGCAGTTCTTC
CASSSQGALGNEQFF
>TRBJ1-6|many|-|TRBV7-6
TGTGCCAGCAGCTTAGGATATAATTCACCCCTCCACTTT
CASSLGYNSPLHF
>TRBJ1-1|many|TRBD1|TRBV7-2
TGTGCCAGCAGCCGAAACAGGGGTACTGAAGCTTTCTTT
CASSRNRGTEAFF
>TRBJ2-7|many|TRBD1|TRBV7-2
TGTGCCAGCAGCCCGGGACAGGGAGTCTACGAGCAGTACTTC
CASSPGQGVYEQYF